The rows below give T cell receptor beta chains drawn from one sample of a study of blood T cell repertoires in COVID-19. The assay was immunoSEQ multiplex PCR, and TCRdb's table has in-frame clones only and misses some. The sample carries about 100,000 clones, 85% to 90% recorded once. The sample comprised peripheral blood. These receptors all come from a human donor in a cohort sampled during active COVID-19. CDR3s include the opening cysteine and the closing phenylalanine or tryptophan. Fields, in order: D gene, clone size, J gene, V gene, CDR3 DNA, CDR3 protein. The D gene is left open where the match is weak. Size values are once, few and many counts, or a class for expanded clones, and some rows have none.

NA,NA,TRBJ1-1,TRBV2,TGTGCCAGCTCCCAGGGTGAGAACACTGAAGCTTTCTTT,CASSQGENTEAFF
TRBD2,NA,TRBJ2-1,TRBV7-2,TGTGCCAGCAGCTCCGGGACTACGTTTTCCAATGAGCAGTTCTTC,CASSSGTTFSNEQFF
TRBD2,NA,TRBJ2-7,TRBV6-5,TGTGCCAGCAGTTACTCGATACTAGCGGACTCCTACGAGCAGTACTTC,CASSYSILADSYEQYF
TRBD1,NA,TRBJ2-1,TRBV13,TGTGCCAGCAGCTTAGGTACAGGGGGCGACGCGTACAATGAGCAGTTCTTC,CASSLGTGGDAYNEQFF
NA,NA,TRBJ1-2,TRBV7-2,TGTGCCAGCAGCTTAGCGATATGGGGGCTGGAGTATGGCTACACCTTC,CASSLAIWGLEYGYTF
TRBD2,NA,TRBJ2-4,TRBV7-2,TGTGCCAGCAGCGAGGGGCTAGCGGAGTCCTTAGGCAAAAACATTCAGTACTTC,CASSEGLAESLGKNIQYF
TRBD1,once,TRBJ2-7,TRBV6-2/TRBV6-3,TGTGCCAGCAGTTACTCGACAGGGATCGTGCGGAACGAGCAGTACTTC,CASSYSTGIVRNEQYF
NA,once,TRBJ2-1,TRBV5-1,TGCGCCAGCAGCTTGGCCGGCAGGGGTCTTAATGAGCAGTTCTTC,CASSLAGRGLNEQFF
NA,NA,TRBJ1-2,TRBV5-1,TGCGCCAGCAGCCCCTGGTCCAGGCAGGGACTGTATGGCTACACCTTC,CASSPWSRQGLYGYTF
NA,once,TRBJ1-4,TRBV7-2,TGTGCCAGCAGCTTACGTCCCCAGGGGTATGGTGAAAAACTGTTTTTT,CASSLRPQGYGEKLFF
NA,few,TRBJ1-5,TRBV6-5,TGTGCCAGCAGTCCCTGGGGGGAGGGTCGGGCCCAGCATTTT,CASSPWGEGRAQHF
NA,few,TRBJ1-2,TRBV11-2,TGTGCCAGCAGCAATAGGGGGGGTTATGGCTACACCTTC,CASSNRGGYGYTF
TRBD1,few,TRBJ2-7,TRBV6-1,TGTGCCAGCAGTGACAGGGGGCGCGTCCACGAGCAGTACTTC,CASSDRGRVHEQYF
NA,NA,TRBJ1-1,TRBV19,TGTGCCAGTAATACAGGGAAGTACACTGAAGCTTTCTTT,CASNTGKYTEAFF
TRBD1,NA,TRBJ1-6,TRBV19,TGTGCCAGTAGTATCAGGGGGAACGAGGATTCACCCCTCCACTTT,CASSIRGNEDSPLHF
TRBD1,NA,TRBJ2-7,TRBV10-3,TGTGCCATCAGTGACCGACAGGGGGTGAGCTCCTACGAGCAGTACTTC,CAISDRQGVSSYEQYF
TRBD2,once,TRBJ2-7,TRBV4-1,TGCGCCAGCAGCCAATTCGGGGCGGGGGGGCAGAGAAACGAGCAGTACTTC,CASSQFGAGGQRNEQYF
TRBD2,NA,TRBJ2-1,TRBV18,TGTGCCAGCTCACCACAGGTAGCGGGGTACTACAATGAGCAGTTCTTC,CASSPQVAGYYNEQFF
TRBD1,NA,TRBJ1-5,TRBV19,TGTGCCAGTAGTAAAGGACAGGTTAATCAGCCCCAGCATTTT,CASSKGQVNQPQHF
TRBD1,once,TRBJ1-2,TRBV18,TGTGCCAGCTCACCGAGGGACAGGGATTCCTCCTATTATGGCTACACCTTC,CASSPRDRDSSYYGYTF
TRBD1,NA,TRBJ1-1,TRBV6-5,TGTGCCAGCAGTTACGGCGGGACAGGGCTGAACACTGAAGCTTTCTTT,CASSYGGTGLNTEAFF
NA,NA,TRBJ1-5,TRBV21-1,TGTGCCAGCAGCACCCCCCGGGGGAACAATCAGCCCCAGCATTTT,CASSTPRGNNQPQHF
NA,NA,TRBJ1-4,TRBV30,TGTGCCTGGAGTCTGGCCCATAATGAAAAACTGTTTTTT,CAWSLAHNEKLFF
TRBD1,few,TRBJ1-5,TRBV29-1,TGCAGCGTTGAAGACCCGAGGACAGGGCTCCAGCATTTT,CSVEDPRTGLQHF
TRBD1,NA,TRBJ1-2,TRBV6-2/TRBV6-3,TGTGCCAGCAGTACCTTGACAGGGGGAAACTCCTATGGCTACACCTTC,CASSTLTGGNSYGYTF
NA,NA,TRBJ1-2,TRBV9,TGTGCCAGCAGCGTAGGAGGGCCGAACTATGGCTACACCTTC,CASSVGGPNYGYTF
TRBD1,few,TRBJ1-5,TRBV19,TGTGCCAGTACCCAAAACAGGGGGAGTAATCAGCCCCAGCATTTT,CASTQNRGSNQPQHF
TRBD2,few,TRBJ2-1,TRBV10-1,TGCGCCAGCAGTTCTAGCGGGCCTGGTGGGAATGAGCAGTTCTTC,CASSSSGPGGNEQFF
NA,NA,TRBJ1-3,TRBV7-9,TGTGCCAGCAGCCGGGACCAGGGGTCTGGAAACACCATATATTTT,CASSRDQGSGNTIYF
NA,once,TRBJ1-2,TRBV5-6,TGTGCCAGCAGCTTGTGGGGGCGCAGTGGCTACACCTTC,CASSLWGRSGYTF
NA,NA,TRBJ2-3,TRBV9,TGTGCCAGCAGCGCCGCCAGCGGCACAGATACGCAGTATTTT,CASSAASGTDTQYF
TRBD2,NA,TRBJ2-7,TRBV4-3,TGCGCCAGCAGCCAAGAATCTAGCGGGAGAGGTTCCTACGAGCAGTACTTC,CASSQESSGRGSYEQYF
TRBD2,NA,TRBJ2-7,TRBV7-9,TGTGCCAGCACCTTATCTAGCGGGAGCCCCTCCTACGAGCAGTACTTC,CASTLSSGSPSYEQYF